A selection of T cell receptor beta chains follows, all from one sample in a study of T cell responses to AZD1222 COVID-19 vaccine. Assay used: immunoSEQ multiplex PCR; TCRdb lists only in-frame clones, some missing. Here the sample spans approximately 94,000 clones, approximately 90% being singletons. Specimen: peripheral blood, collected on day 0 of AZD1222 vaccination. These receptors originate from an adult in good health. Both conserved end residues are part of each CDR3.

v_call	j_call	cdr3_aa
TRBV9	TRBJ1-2	CASSSGHNLYGYTF
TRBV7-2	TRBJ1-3	CASSWDRGPGNTIYF
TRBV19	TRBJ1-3	CASGDSSGNTIYF
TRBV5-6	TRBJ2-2	CASSLAGAPGNGELFF
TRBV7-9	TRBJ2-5	CASSWGGTETQYF
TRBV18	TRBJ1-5	CASSPARENQPQHF
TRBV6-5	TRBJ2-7	CASSPATASSYEQYF
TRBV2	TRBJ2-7	CASRGLAYEQYF
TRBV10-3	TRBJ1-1	CAISESKGGEAFF
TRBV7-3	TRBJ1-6	CASSLDRGNSPLHF
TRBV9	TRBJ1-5	CASSGGQGGQPQHF
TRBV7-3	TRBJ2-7	CASSPPGQPYEQYF
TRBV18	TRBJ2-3	CASSPPLAGATDTQYF
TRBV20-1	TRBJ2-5	CSAQYQETQYF
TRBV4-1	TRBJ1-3	CASSQDPQGGGYSGNTIYF
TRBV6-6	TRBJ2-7	CASRRDTQYEQYF
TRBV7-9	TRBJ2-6	CASRPEGYFGISGANVLTF
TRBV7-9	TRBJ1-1	CASQVGELNTEAFF
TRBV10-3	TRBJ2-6	CASGEPLISGANVLTF
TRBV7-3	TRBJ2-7	CASPGGAYEQYF
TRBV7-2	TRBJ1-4	CASSLVPAPTNEKLFF
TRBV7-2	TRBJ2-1	CASSFTSGEGNEQFF
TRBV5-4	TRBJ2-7	CASSKGRAPPYYEQYF
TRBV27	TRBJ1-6	CASRSTESSYNSPLHF
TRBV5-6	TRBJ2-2	CASSLLAGARTGELFF
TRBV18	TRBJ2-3	CASSPDVTDTQYF
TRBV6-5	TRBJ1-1	CASTETNTEAFF
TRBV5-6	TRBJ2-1	CASSRAGTAGSSYNEQFF
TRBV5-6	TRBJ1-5	CASSLPGGNQPQHF
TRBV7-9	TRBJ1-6	CASSLDLSHWSPLHF
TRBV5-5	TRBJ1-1	CASSLKGQGTEAFF
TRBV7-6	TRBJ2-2	CASSLGLASTGELFF
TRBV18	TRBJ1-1	CASSPPVGAEAFF
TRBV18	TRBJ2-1	CASSPRLAGGLDNEQFF
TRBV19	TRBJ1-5	CASVKNRGLLDQPQHF
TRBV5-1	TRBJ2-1	CASSSFSGGASYNEQFF
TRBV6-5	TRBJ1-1	CASSYGTGQGEAFF
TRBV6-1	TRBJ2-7	CASSETTGVDTYEQYF
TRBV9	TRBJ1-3	CASSVEGYGNTIYF
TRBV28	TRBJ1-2	CASSLSYGGGYTF
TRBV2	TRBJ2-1	CASMRSSYNEQFF
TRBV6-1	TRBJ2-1	CASSEVVRQNNEQFF
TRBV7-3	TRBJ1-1	CASSADRNTEAFF
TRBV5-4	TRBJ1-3	CASSAEGTLSGNTIYF
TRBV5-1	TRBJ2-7	CASSSRDSWNEQYF
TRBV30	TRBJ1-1	CAWSVGGKREAFF
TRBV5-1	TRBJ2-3	CASRRDRTTDTQYF
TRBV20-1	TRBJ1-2	CSASFSPKGRSNYGYTF
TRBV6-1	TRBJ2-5	CASSEETGEETQYF
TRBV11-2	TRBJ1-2	CASSPLVWAQNYGYTF
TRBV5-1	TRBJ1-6	CASSLGNSPLHF
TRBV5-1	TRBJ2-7	CASSLSQGNHEQYF
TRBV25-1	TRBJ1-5	CASSESQGMGQPQHF
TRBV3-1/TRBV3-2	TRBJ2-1	CASSLSDREQFF
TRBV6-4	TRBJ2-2	CASSQGNTGELFF